This T cell receptor beta chain comes out of a study of cytomegalovirus exposure and HLA in healthy donors. V was trimmed by 3 bases and J by 1 base, leaving 12 bases between them. In germline, CDR1 is ENHRY, CDR2 SYGVKD. The CDR3 covers 16 residues. Data came from immunoSEQ multiplex PCR; TCRdb stores just in-frame clones and leaves some out. The data contain approximately 120,000 clones, 89% of them singletons. On this clone: The antigen remains undetermined.

Study observations and caveats: The dataset shows that most TCR sequences were rare, while some public TCRs occurred in many donors. Reports showed the classifier diagnosing cytomegalovirus status with high specificity and sensitivity. It was 150 to 200 TCR beta chains that were listed as cytomegalovirus-associated. The authors confirmed in vitro that a few CMV-associated chains were specific for CMV antigens.

This sequence was found in a woman between 18 and 30 years old in good health and CMV-seronegative. The chain joins TRBV10-3 to TRBJ2-2; tentatively, D is TRBD1 (5 bases). Specimen: PBMCs. CDR3 region: CAISDRSQGNTGELFF. DNA of the CDR3: TGTGCCATCAGTGATAGGTCCCAGGGGAACACCGGGGAGCTGTTTTTT.